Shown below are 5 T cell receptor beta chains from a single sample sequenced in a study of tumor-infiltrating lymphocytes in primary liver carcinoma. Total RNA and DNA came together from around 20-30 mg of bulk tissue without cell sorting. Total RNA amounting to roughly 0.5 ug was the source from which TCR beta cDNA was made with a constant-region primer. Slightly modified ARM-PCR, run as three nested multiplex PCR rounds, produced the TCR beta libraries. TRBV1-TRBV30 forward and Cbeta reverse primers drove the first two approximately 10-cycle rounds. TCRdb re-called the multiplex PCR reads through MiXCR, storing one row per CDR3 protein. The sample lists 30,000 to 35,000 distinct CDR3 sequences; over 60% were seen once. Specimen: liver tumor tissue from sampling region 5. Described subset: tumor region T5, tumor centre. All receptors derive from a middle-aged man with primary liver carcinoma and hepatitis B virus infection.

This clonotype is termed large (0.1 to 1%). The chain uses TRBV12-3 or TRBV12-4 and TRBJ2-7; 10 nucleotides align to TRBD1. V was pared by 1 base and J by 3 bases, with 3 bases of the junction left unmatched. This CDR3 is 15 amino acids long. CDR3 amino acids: CASSLGQGANYEQYF. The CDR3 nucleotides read TGTGCCAGCAGTTTAGGACAGGGGGCCAACTACGAGCAGTACTTC.

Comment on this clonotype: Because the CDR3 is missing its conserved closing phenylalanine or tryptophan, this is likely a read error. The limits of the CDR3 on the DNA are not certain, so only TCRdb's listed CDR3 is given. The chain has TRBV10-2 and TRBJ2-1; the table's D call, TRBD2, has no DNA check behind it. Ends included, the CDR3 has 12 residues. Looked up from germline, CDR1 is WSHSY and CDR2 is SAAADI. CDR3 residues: CAIREFGGPLFL.

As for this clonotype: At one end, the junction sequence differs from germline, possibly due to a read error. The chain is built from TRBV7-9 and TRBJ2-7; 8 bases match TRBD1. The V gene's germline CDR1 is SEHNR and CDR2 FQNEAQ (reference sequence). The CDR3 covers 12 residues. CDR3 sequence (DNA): TGTGCCATCGGGACAGGCCCCTACGAGCTGTACTTC. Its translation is CAIGTGPYELYF.

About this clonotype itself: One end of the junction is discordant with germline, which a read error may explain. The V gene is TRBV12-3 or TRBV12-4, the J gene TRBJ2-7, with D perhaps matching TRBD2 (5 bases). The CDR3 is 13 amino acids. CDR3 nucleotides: TGTGCCAGCACCCGACGGGAATACTACAAGCAGTACTTC. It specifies CASTRREYYKQYF.

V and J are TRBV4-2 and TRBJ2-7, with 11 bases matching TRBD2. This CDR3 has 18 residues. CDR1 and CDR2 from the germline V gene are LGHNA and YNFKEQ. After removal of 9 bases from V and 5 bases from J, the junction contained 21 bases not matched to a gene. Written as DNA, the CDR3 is TGTGCCAGTGGTGGAAAACCGGGACTAGCGGTAGGGCCACACGAGCAGTACTTC. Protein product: CASGGKPGLAVGPHEQYF.